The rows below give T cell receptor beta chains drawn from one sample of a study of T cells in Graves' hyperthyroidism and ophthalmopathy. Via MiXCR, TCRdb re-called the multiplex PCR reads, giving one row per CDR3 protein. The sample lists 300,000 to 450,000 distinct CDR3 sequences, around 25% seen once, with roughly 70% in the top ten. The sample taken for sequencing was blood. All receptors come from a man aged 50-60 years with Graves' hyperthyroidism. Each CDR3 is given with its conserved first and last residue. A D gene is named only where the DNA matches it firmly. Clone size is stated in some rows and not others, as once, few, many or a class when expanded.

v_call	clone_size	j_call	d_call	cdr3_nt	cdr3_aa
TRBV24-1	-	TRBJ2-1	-	TGTGCCACCAGTGATTTGGGAGGGACCAGCTCCTACAATGAGCAGTTCTTC	CATSDLGGTSSYNEQFF
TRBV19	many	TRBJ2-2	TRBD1	TGTGCCAGTAGTATACAGACAGGGGCGAACACCGGGGAGCTGTTTTTT	CASSIQTGANTGELFF
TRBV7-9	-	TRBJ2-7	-	TGTGCCAGCAGCCCCCGGGGAGTAAGCTCCTACGAGCAGTACTTC	CASSPRGVSSYEQYF
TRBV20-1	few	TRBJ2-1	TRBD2	TGCAGTGCCGACACTAGCGGGACAGGCTATGAGCAGTTCTTC	CSADTSGTGYEQFF
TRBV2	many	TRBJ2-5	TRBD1	TGTGCCAGCAGTATCCTACAGGGGGAGACCCAGTACTTC	CASSILQGETQYF
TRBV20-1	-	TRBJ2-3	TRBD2	TGCAGTGCCACCCCACTAGCGGGAGGGCCCGCTTCAAGTAATACGGATACGCAGTATTTT	CSATPLAGGPASSNTDTQYF
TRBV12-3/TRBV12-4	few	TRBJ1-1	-	TGTGCCAGCAGCCGCACAGGGATCTTTTACACTGAAGCTTTCTTT	CASSRTGIFYTEAFF
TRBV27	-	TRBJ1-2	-	TGTGCCAGCAGGAGACATAGGATGGACTATGGCTACACCTTC	CASRRHRMDYGYTF
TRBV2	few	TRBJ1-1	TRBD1	TGTGCCAGCAGTGAAGAGGGGGCCGGGAACACTGAAGCTTTCTTT	CASSEEGAGNTEAFF
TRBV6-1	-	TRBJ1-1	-	TGTGCCAGCAGTGAGCTCAGGGACACTGGAGCTTTCTTT	CASSELRDTGAFF
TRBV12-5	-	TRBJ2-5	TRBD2	TGTGCTAGTGGCCACCGGTCGGGACTAGCGGGAGTAAGGGGAGAGACCCAGTACTTC	CASGHRSGLAGVRGETQYF
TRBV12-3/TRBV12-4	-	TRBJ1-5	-	TGTGCCAGCAGTAGGCGGCAGGGGATTCAGCCCCAGCATTTT	CASSRRQGIQPQHF
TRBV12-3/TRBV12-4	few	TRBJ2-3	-	TGTGCCAGCAGTAGGGTAGACACAGATACGCAGTATTTT	CASSRVDTDTQYF
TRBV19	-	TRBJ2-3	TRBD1	TGTGCCAGTAGCGACAGGGGGTGGCTTTTAGATACGCAGTATTTT	CASSDRGWLLDTQYF
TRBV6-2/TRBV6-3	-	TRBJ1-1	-	TGTGCCAGCAGTACCCCGCGTATCCCTCCGGGAACTGAAGCTTTCTTT	CASSTPRIPPGTEAFF
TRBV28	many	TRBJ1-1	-	TGTGCCAGCAGTTTTGGGGGGGACACTGAAGCTTTCTTT	CASSFGGDTEAFF
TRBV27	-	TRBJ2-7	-	TGTGCCAGCAGTTTATTGAGGGGGTCGACCTACGAGCAGTACTTC	CASSLLRGSTYEQYF
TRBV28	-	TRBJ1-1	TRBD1	TGTGCCAGCAGCCCCAGACAGGGCCGCACTGAAGCTTTCTTT	CASSPRQGRTEAFF
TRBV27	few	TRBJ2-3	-	TGTGCCAGCAGTGAATTTACTAGCACAGATACGCAGTATTTT	CASSEFTSTDTQYF
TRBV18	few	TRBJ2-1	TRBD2	TGTGCCAGCTCACCACAGCGGGAGTATGAGCAGTTCTTC	CASSPQREYEQFF
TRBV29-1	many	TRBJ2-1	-	TGCAGCGTTGGGGGGGGCAGTACGGCAGACAATGAGCAGTTCTTC	CSVGGGSTADNEQFF
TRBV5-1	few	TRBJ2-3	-	TGCGCCAGCAGTGACACAACAGATACGCAGTATTTT	CASSDTTDTQYF
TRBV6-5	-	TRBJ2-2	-	TGTGCCAGCAGTTACTCAGGACCAGACACCGGGGAGCTGTTTTTT	CASSYSGPDTGELFF
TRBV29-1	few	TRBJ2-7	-	TGCAGTGTCGAGGGAAACTCGGCCGAGCAGTACTTC	CSVEGNSAEQYF
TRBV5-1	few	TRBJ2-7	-	TGCGCCAGCAGCTTGAGCGCAGGGAACTCCTACGAGCAGTACTTC	CASSLSAGNSYEQYF
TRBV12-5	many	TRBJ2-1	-	TGTGCTAGTGCTCCCTACTCCTACAATGAGCAGTTCTTC	CASAPYSYNEQFF
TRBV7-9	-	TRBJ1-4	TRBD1	TGTGCCAGCAGCCGGGGACAGGCGGGTAATGAAAAACTGTTTTTT	CASSRGQAGNEKLFF
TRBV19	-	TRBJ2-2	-	TGTGCCAGTAGTATTGGGGGCTTTGGGACCGGGGAGCTGTTTTTT	CASSIGGFGTGELFF